The following is a T cell receptor beta chain sequence with its context. Ten or more counts support this clonotype. Its antigen is not yet known. No per-base quality is available; no much larger clone lies one base away. TCR beta CDR3 regions were amplified from RNA transcripts for repertoire sequencing. HTBI primers and the Qiagen OneStep RT-PCR kit were used in a first-round RT-PCR, which was followed by a second-round multiplex PCR, size selection and purification. Libraries were sequenced paired-end with 100 bp reads on an Illumina HiSeq2000. The study's processing was this. Reads were processed with SOAPnuke, discarding reads with adapters, uncalled bases, mean Phred below 15, or no exact constant-primer or identifier match. COPE v1.2.5 was used to merge high-quality paired reads. Each unique nucleotide sequence was treated as a clonotype, and MiTCR v1.1 was used to align the clonotypes to the IMGT TRB V, D and J references. Analysis was restricted to V-J combinations with a frequency above 0.0001, which covered approximately 99% of repertoires. For each V-J combination, a TCR clonal expansion and chaos score was defined as the ratio of F50 clonal expansion to chaos observed in the TCRdist matrix. Welch's t-statistics and random forest were used to reduce features to about a dozen V-J combinations, which were fed into a naive Bayes classifier. The similarity between thyroid and blood repertoires was quantified using the Morisita-Horn index. Through fastp at Q25 and MiXCR, TCRdb rebuilt clones from the public reads, retaining in-frame beta chains. Rows are unified per CDR3 protein, each entry keeping the most common DNA and genes. The V and J calls and clone size are TCRdb's, not the authors'. For this sample the table gives about 740,000 distinct CDR3 sequences, of which 40% were detected only once. About 40% of the sample is held by the ten biggest clonotypes.

Ophthalmopathy patients had moderately to severely active disease, Clinical Activity Score of at least 3, NOSPECS grade of at least 4, and disease duration under 3 months. Patients were excluded if they had other autoimmune diseases, uncontrolled infections, pregnancy or lactation. Clinical symptoms, serum thyroxine, TRAb, thyroid ultrasound and orbital computed tomography were used for diagnosis. PBMCs were isolated from more than 9 ml of fresh peripheral blood by Ficoll-Paque density gradient centrifugation. Trizol reagent was used to extract the total RNA, and its quality was then checked on an Agilent 2100 Bioanalyzer. These data belong to a study of Graves' ophthalmopathy and Graves' hyperthyroidism listed by TCRdb under 2018. Context from the whole study: Peripheral blood was collected at initial diagnosis, prior to any treatment. T-cell repertoires of thyroid tissue and blood were compared in six hyperthyroidism patients. To explore V-J signatures that separate ophthalmopathy from hyperthyroidism, a discovery set of about a hundred patients was enrolled, consisting of roughly 45 with ophthalmopathy and some 59 with stable hyperthyroidism. TCR beta repertoire signatures were used to distinguish Graves' ophthalmopathy from Graves' hyperthyroidism and to predict progression to ophthalmopathy. An independent validation cohort comprised about 20 hyperthyroidism patients and roughly 15 patients who later progressed from hyperthyroidism to ophthalmopathy. In total, around 140 blood samples were TCR-sequenced: approximately 42 ophthalmopathy, some 80 hyperthyroidism and approximately 17 hyperthyroidism-to-ophthalmopathy patients. Following sample collection, hyperthyroidism patients were given methimazole at a starting dose of 30 mg daily, and ophthalmopathy patients were given high-dose intravenous methylprednisolone. Study-wide conclusions, independent of this receptor: In validation, the model predicted ophthalmopathy progression with about 71% sensitivity and 72.22% specificity; 12 predicted patients were CT-confirmed with GO in a median of roughly 6.8 months. The 13-signature model separated ophthalmopathy from stable hyperthyroidism with 85% to 90% sensitivity and about 81% specificity in cross-validation, and 80%/75% in the test set. No statistical method was used to predetermine the sample size, and group allocation was not hidden from the investigators. Among expanded thyroid clonotypes with frequency above 0.001, most also showed up in blood, which suggests that blood repertoires may reflect the thyroid immune response.

Trimming at the junction amounts to 2 bases on V and 5 bases on J, and the germline ends lie 13 bases apart. Spanning cysteine to phenylalanine, the CDR3 consists of 14 amino acids. Of the read, only the CDR3 DNA is kept; its 42 bases are in frame from base 1. CDR1 SGHKS and CDR2 YYEKEE are derived from the germline V gene (reference sequence). The chain links TRBV5-5 with TRBJ2-5; the D gene is possibly TRBD1, with 6 bases matching. Sequences were obtained from peripheral blood. The sequence was obtained from an adult man with Graves' ophthalmopathy. CDR3 region: CASSFGRGYETQYF. The sequenced DNA: TGTGCCAGCAGCTTCGGCAGGGGTTATGAGACCCAGTACTTC.